A single sample is the source of the 17 T cell receptor beta chains below, sequenced in a study of cytomegalovirus exposure and HLA in healthy donors (dated by TCRdb to 2017 to 2019). The library was produced with the immunoSEQ multiplex PCR assay. In TCRdb, the immuneACCESS table is reduced to in-frame sequences with V and J assigned. These tables do not hold every clone; where another copy was compared, an unresolved V gene accounts for under half, and the others remain unexplained. The sample profile shows tens of thousands of clones; 85% of them were found once. The ten largest clones capture 3% of the sample. The sample was PBMCs. The origin of the receptors is a man aged 25 to 45 in good health and CMV-seronegative.

The chain links TRBV9 to TRBJ1-4, with 9 bases matching TRBD1. The CDR3 loop spans 15 amino acids. CDR1 SGDLS and CDR2 YYNGEE come from the germline V gene. The V segment lost 0 bases and the J segment 7 bases; nucleotides outside the gene matches: 4. The DNA for the CDR3 is TGTGCCAGCAGCGTAGACCGGACAGGGGTTGAAAAACTGTTTTTT. Protein: CASSVDRTGVEKLFF. The full variable domain, in which reference TRBV9 and TRBJ1-4 provide the parts outside the CDR3, is DSGVTQTPKHLITATGQRVTLRCSPRSGDLSVYWYQQSLDQGLQFLIQYYNGEERAKGNILERFSAQQFPDLHSELNLSSLELGDSALYFCASSVDRTGVEKLFFGSGTQLSVL.

This chain joins TRBV4-3 and TRBJ1-1; D is uncertain. Trimming took 0 bases from V and 1 from J, leaving 12 bases between them. The CDR3 is 16 amino acids. From germline, CDR1 is LGHNA and CDR2 YSLEER. The CDR3 DNA reads as TGCGCCAGCAGCCAAGATAGTTGGACTCGGAACACTGAAGCTTTCTTT. It is translated as CASSQDSWTRNTEAFF.

This clone was seen just once. The chain uses TRBV19 and TRBJ2-1; a weak D match, TRBD1 (5 bases). V was trimmed by 1 base and J by 3 bases, leaving 19 bases between them. This CDR3 has 18 residues. Germline-derived CDR1 and CDR2 are LNHDA and SQIVND (reference sequence). DNA for the CDR3: TGTGCCAGTAGTATAGGCGTTATCAGGGTATTCGGCTACAATGAGCAGTTCTTC. It encodes CASSIGVIRVFGYNEQFF. Complete variable domain (other parts from reference TRBV19 and TRBJ2-1): DGGITQSPKYLFRKEGQNVTLSCEQNLNHDAMYWYRQDPGQGLRLIYYSQIVNDFQKGDIAEGYSVSREKKESFPLTVTSAQKNPTAFYLCASSIGVIRVFGYNEQFFGPGTRLTVL.

This clone was found once. This chain links TRBV27 with TRBJ1-1, with D possibly matching TRBD1 (6 bases). V shed 3 bases and J shed 3 bases, with 8 bases lying between them. This CDR3 is 13 amino acids long. The germline gives CDR1 MNHEY, CDR2 SMNVEV (reference sequence). The CDR3, as DNA: TGTGCCAGCAGTTTGAACAGGGACACTGAAGCTTTCTTT. It codes for CASSLNRDTEAFF.

This rearrangement joins TRBV29-1 to TRBJ2-2, with D possibly matching TRBD2 (6 bases). CDR1 SQVTM and CDR2 ANQGSEA come from the germline V gene. The CDR3 has 18 residues. The V end lost 2 bases, the J end lost 5 bases, and 24 bases lay between the germline ends. CDR3 sequence: CSVESIDGSGVHTGELFF. The CDR3 DNA reads TGCAGCGTTGAATCTATTGACGGGTCGGGAGTACATACCGGGGAGCTGTTTTTT.

The genes are TRBV7-8 and TRBJ2-1; D perhaps matches TRBD1 (6 bases). V lost 5 bases and J 0 bases, leaving 14 bases between the germline ends. The CDR3 has 16 amino acids. Germline-derived CDR1 and CDR2 are SGHVS and FQNEAQ. The chain's CDR3 is CASSPQGTFSYNEQFF. The DNA for the CDR3 is TGTGCCAGCAGCCCCCAGGGGACGTTCTCCTACAATGAGCAGTTCTTC.

The chain couples TRBV19 to TRBJ2-3; maybe TRBD1 (5 bases). V lost 5 bases and J 4 bases, leaving 13 bases between the germline ends. CDR3 length: 14 amino acids. Germline values: CDR1 LNHDA, CDR2 SQIVND (reference sequence). The CDR3 region is CASSAQGFPDTQYF. The CDR3 DNA reads as TGTGCCAGTAGTGCCCAGGGCTTCCCAGATACGCAGTATTTT.

The V and J genes are TRBV13 and TRBJ2-5; D unresolved. This CDR3 spans 13 amino acids. Deletions cut 5 bases from V and 2 bases from J, with 9 bases between. Germline V gene lookup returns CDR1 PRHDT and CDR2 FYEKMQ (reference sequence). CDR3 protein: CASSPRMQETQYF. The CDR3 DNA reads TGTGCCAGCAGCCCGAGGATGCAAGAGACCCAGTACTTC. The full variable domain, in which reference TRBV13 and TRBJ2-5 provide the parts outside the CDR3, is AAGVIQSPRHLIKEKRETATLKCYPIPRHDTVYWYQQGPGQDPQFLISFYEKMQSDKGSIPDRFSAQQFSDYHSELNMSSLELGDSALYFCASSPRMQETQYFGPGTRLLVL.

V is TRBV4-1 and J is TRBJ1-2; 9 nucleotides match TRBD1. Germline assignment: CDR1 MGHRA and CDR2 YSYEKL. J gave up 1 base and V 6 bases, and 15 bases lay outside the gene matches. This CDR3 is built from 18 residues. CDR3 amino acids: CASRTERDRAESNYGYTF. As DNA, the CDR3 is TGCGCCAGCAGAACAGAACGGGACAGGGCTGAAAGTAACTATGGCTACACCTTC.

The chain carries TRBV7-9 and TRBJ1-4; D not resolved. The CDR3 is 15 amino acids. The germline V gene encodes CDR1 SEHNR and CDR2 FQNEAQ (reference sequence). V was trimmed by 5 bases and J by 5 bases, leaving 15 bases between them. The chain's CDR3 is CASSRSEDGNEKLFF. In nucleotides, the CDR3 is TGTGCCAGCAGCAGAAGTGAAGACGGGAATGAAAAACTGTTTTTT. The full variable domain, with the rest looked up from reference TRBV7-9 and TRBJ1-4, is DTGVSQNPRHKITKRGQNVTFRCDPISEHNRLYWYRQTLGQGPEFLTYFQNEAQLEKSRLLSDRFSAERPKGSFSTLEIQRTEQGDSAMYLCASSRSEDGNEKLFFGSGTQLSVL.

The chain links TRBV19 to TRBJ1-3, with D unclear. This CDR3 has 14 residues. V was shortened by 9 bases and J by 0 bases, with 12 bases between the two germline ends. Germline CDR1 reads LNHDA; CDR2 reads SQIVND (reference sequence). The CDR3 region has the DNA TGTGCCAGCGACACACCAAACTCTGGAAACACCATATATTTT. It specifies CASDTPNSGNTIYF.

The chain combines TRBV10-3 with TRBJ2-5; 12 nucleotides agree with TRBD1. The CDR3 spans 14 residues. After removal of 6 bases from V and 5 bases from J, the junction contained 4 bases not matched to a gene. Germline-derived CDR1 and CDR2 are ENHRY and SYGVKD. The CDR3 region is CAIRGQGATETQYF. DNA for the CDR3: TGTGCCATCAGGGGACAGGGGGCCACGGAGACCCAGTACTTC.

This chain links TRBV30 with TRBJ2-3; a weak D match, TRBD1 (7 bases). The CDR3 totals 15 residues. V lost 5 bases, J lost 0 bases, and 15 bases lay in between. The V gene's germline CDR1 is GTSNPN and CDR2 SVGIG (reference sequence). CDR3 nucleotide sequence: TGTGCCTGGGGAGGGGGCGCCTCTAGCACAGATACGCAGTATTTT. Protein product: CAWGGGASSTDTQYF.

The chain uses TRBV4-3 and TRBJ2-5; TRBD1 agrees at 10 bases. Germline trimming cut 0 bases from V and 3 bases from J; bases unmatched to any gene: 1. Germline-derived CDR1 and CDR2 are LGHNA and YSLEER. The CDR3 loop spans 15 amino acids. The CDR3 coding sequence is TGCGCCAGCAGCCAAGATGGGACAGGGGAAGAGACCCAGTACTTC. Translation: CASSQDGTGEETQYF.

This clone was counted between two and nine times. V is TRBV9 and J is TRBJ2-7, with a weak D call TRBD1 (5 bases). Deletions cut 0 bases from V and 3 bases from J, with 16 bases between. The germline CDR1 and CDR2 sequences are SGDLS and YYNGEE. The CDR3 consists of 16 residues. CDR3 nucleotides: TGTGCCAGCAGCGTAGTCCCTACTACAGGATTCTACGAGCAGTACTTC. It specifies CASSVVPTTGFYEQYF.

The chain carries TRBV9 and TRBJ1-2; D call uncertain. CDR3 length equals 14 residues. Germline assignment: CDR1 SGDLS and CDR2 YYNGEE. V was cut by 2 bases and J by 7 bases, with 15 bases left in between. This CDR3 reads CASSVQMGGSGYTF. The CDR3 DNA reads TGTGCCAGCAGCGTCCAGATGGGTGGGAGTGGCTACACCTTC.

V gene TRBV7-2 combines with J gene TRBJ2-7, with 7 bases fitting TRBD1. Germline assignment: CDR1 SGHTA and CDR2 FQGNSA. CDR3 size: 14 residues. J gave up 6 bases and V 5 bases, and 10 bases lay outside the gene matches. The DNA for the CDR3 is TGTGCCAGCAGCCTAGGGGGCGACGCCCTCGAGCAGTACTTC. This codes for CASSLGGDALEQYF. Complete variable domain (other parts from reference TRBV7-2 and TRBJ2-7): GAGVSQSPSNKVTEKGKDVELRCDPISGHTALYWYRQSLGQGLEFLIYFQGNSAPDKSGLPSDRFSAERTGGSVSTLTIQRTQQEDSAVYLCASSLGGDALEQYFGPGTRLTVT.